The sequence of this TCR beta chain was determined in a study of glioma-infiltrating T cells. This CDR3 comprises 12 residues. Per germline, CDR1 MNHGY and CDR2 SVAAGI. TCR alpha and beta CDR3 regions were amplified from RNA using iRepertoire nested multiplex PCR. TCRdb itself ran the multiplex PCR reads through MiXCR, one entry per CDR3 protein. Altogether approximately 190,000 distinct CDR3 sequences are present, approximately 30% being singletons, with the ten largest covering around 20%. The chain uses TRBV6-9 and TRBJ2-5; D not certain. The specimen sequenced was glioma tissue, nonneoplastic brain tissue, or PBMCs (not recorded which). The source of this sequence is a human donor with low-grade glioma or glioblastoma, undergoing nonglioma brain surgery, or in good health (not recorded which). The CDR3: CESSYGVETQYF. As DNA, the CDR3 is TGTGAAAGCAGTTACGGTGTCGAGACCCAGTACTTC.